The rows below give T cell receptor beta chains drawn from one sample of a study of beta chain features in type 1 diabetes. Here immunoSEQ multiplex PCR was the method, and the copy in TCRdb shows in-frame clones only, minus some. Of roughly 730,000 clones listed, 10% to 15% were seen once; the top ten hold around 0.022%. The sample was naive CD4+ T cells from blood. These receptors came from a man aged 18 to 29 with type 1 diabetes. CDR3s include the opening cysteine and the closing phenylalanine or tryptophan. A D gene is named only where the DNA matches it firmly. Size tells how often a clone was seen (once, few, many) or the class of an expanded clone, and some rows leave it out.

V gene: TRBV2
J gene: TRBJ2-7
clone size: -
D gene: TRBD2
CDR3 DNA: TGTGCCAGCACACTAGCGGACTACGAGCAGTACTTC
CDR3 protein: CASTLADYEQYF

V gene: TRBV10-3
J gene: TRBJ2-6
clone size: -
D gene: -
CDR3 DNA: TGTGCCATCAAGAGCTCTGGGGCCAACGTCCTGACTTTC
CDR3 protein: CAIKSSGANVLTF

V gene: TRBV28
J gene: TRBJ2-6
clone size: -
D gene: -
CDR3 DNA: TGTGCCAGCAGTTTAATCCCAGGGACAGGGGCCAACGTCCTGACTTTC
CDR3 protein: CASSLIPGTGANVLTF

V gene: TRBV7-6
J gene: TRBJ2-1
clone size: once
D gene: TRBD2
CDR3 DNA: TGTGCCAGCAGCTTAGAGCTAGCGGCGAGCTCCTACAATGAGCAGTTCTTC
CDR3 protein: CASSLELAASSYNEQFF

V gene: TRBV7-7
J gene: TRBJ2-5
clone size: once
D gene: TRBD1
CDR3 DNA: TGTGCTAGCAGCCCCCAGGCGACAGGGGCTCGGGAGACCCAGTACTTC
CDR3 protein: CASSPQATGARETQYF

V gene: TRBV5-1
J gene: TRBJ1-5
clone size: -
D gene: -
CDR3 DNA: TGCGCCAGCAGCTTGGTCTCCGAGGGTCAGCCCCAGCATTTT
CDR3 protein: CASSLVSEGQPQHF

V gene: TRBV6-5
J gene: TRBJ2-7
clone size: few
D gene: TRBD1
CDR3 DNA: TGTGCCAGCAGCCGAACAGGGGATCTCTCCTACGAGCAGTACTTC
CDR3 protein: CASSRTGDLSYEQYF

V gene: TRBV7-7
J gene: TRBJ2-7
clone size: few
D gene: -
CDR3 DNA: TGTGCTAGCAGCTTAGGACAGAACTACGAGCAGTACTTC
CDR3 protein: CASSLGQNYEQYF

V gene: TRBV7-9
J gene: TRBJ1-5
clone size: few
D gene: TRBD1
CDR3 DNA: TGTGCCAGCGGACTGACAGGGGGCGATCCCCAGCATTTT
CDR3 protein: CASGLTGGDPQHF

V gene: TRBV15
J gene: TRBJ1-2
clone size: few
D gene: -
CDR3 DNA: TGTGCCACCAGCAGGATAGACAGTAACTATGGCTACACCTTC
CDR3 protein: CATSRIDSNYGYTF

V gene: TRBV30
J gene: TRBJ2-2
clone size: few
D gene: TRBD2
CDR3 DNA: TGTGCCGGACTAGCGGGGAAGTTGATGACCGGGGAGCTGTTTTTT
CDR3 protein: CAGLAGKLMTGELFF

V gene: TRBV10-2
J gene: TRBJ1-5
clone size: -
D gene: -
CDR3 DNA: TGCGCCAGCAGTGAGTCCCCTGGTGAGCCCCAGCATTTT
CDR3 protein: CASSESPGEPQHF

V gene: TRBV30
J gene: TRBJ2-7
clone size: few
D gene: -
CDR3 DNA: TGTGCCTGGAGTGTGGATGGAGTTGTCTACGAGCAGTACTTC
CDR3 protein: CAWSVDGVVYEQYF

V gene: TRBV4-1
J gene: TRBJ2-3
clone size: few
D gene: -
CDR3 DNA: TGCGCCAGCAGCCAAGATCCCACCCCTCCCGATACGCAGTATTTT
CDR3 protein: CASSQDPTPPDTQYF

V gene: TRBV7-2
J gene: TRBJ2-1
clone size: -
D gene: -
CDR3 DNA: TGTGCCAGCAGCTTATCGAGTACCAATGAGCAGTTCTTC
CDR3 protein: CASSLSSTNEQFF

V gene: TRBV10-3
J gene: TRBJ2-5
clone size: few
D gene: -
CDR3 DNA: TGTGCCATCAGCGGAGTCGGGGGACGGGAGACCCAGTACTTC
CDR3 protein: CAISGVGGRETQYF

V gene: TRBV10-3
J gene: TRBJ1-6
clone size: -
D gene: -
CDR3 DNA: TGTGCCATCAGTAAAGAGGGGTTACCCCTCCACTTT
CDR3 protein: CAISKEGLPLHF

V gene: TRBV5-1
J gene: TRBJ2-1
clone size: few
D gene: -
CDR3 DNA: TGCGCCAGCAGTCCCAATGAGCAGTTCTTC
CDR3 protein: CASSPNEQFF

V gene: TRBV30
J gene: TRBJ2-3
clone size: -
D gene: -
CDR3 DNA: TGTGCCTGGATACCAACAGGGAACACAGATACGCAGTATTTT
CDR3 protein: CAWIPTGNTDTQYF

V gene: TRBV5-1
J gene: TRBJ2-7
clone size: -
D gene: TRBD1
CDR3 DNA: TGCGCCAGCAGCACCGGACAGGGAAATGACGAGCAGTACTTC
CDR3 protein: CASSTGQGNDEQYF

V gene: TRBV18
J gene: TRBJ2-5
clone size: -
D gene: TRBD2
CDR3 DNA: TGTGCCAGCTCGCCCGGGACTAGCGGGCAAGAGACCCAGTACTTC
CDR3 protein: CASSPGTSGQETQYF

V gene: TRBV4-1
J gene: TRBJ2-3
clone size: -
D gene: -
CDR3 DNA: TGCGCCAGCAGCCAAGATCGGGACTTCACAGATACGCAGTATTTT
CDR3 protein: CASSQDRDFTDTQYF

V gene: TRBV30
J gene: TRBJ1-3
clone size: -
D gene: -
CDR3 DNA: TGTGCCTGGATGCCCCCCTTTCTTGGTCCTCGAAACACCATATATTTT
CDR3 protein: CAWMPPFLGPRNTIYF

V gene: TRBV6-1
J gene: TRBJ2-2
clone size: few
D gene: -
CDR3 DNA: TGTGCCAGCAGCCCCGGCCGGAACACCGGGGAGCTGTTTTTT
CDR3 protein: CASSPGRNTGELFF

V gene: TRBV5-8
J gene: TRBJ1-5
clone size: -
D gene: -
CDR3 DNA: TGTGCCAGCAGCTTGGGGCTGGAGGGGCAGCCCCAGCATTTT
CDR3 protein: CASSLGLEGQPQHF

V gene: TRBV12-5
J gene: TRBJ2-3
clone size: few
D gene: -
CDR3 DNA: TGTGCTAGTGGTTTGCCTAGAGCCACAGATACGCAGTATTTT
CDR3 protein: CASGLPRATDTQYF

V gene: TRBV19
J gene: TRBJ2-5
clone size: -
D gene: -
CDR3 DNA: TGTGCCAGTAGTCCAACCCGACAGGCGAGGAGTCGAGAGACCCAGTACTTC
CDR3 protein: CASSPTRQARSRETQYF

V gene: TRBV6-5
J gene: TRBJ1-1
clone size: -
D gene: -
CDR3 DNA: TGTGCCAGCAGCCCCTGGGGGTTGGGGAACACTGAAGCTTTCTTT
CDR3 protein: CASSPWGLGNTEAFF

V gene: TRBV30
J gene: TRBJ2-7
clone size: -
D gene: -
CDR3 DNA: TGTGCCTGGAGTGTACAGGTGGACTACGAGCAGTACTTC
CDR3 protein: CAWSVQVDYEQYF